These 11 T cell receptor beta chains came from one sample sequenced in a study of shared clonotypes between healthy human individuals (dated by TCRdb to 2019 to 2021). For the CD8 naive samples, CD45RO-negative cells were positively selected for CCR7, yielding a CD45RA+CCR7+ population from which TemRA cells were excluded. The method was the immunoSEQ multiplex PCR assay. TCRdb took this table from immuneACCESS and kept in-frame rearrangements with V and J called. Such tables lack part of the clones; where checked against another copy, unresolved V genes explain under half of the gap, and the rest is unexplained. The sample contains some 740,000 clones, around 93% of them found a single time. Around 24% of the sample goes to the ten largest clones. The sequenced sample consisted of naive CD8+ T cells sorted from blood. The cell subset or site label of this sample denotes: CD45RA+CCR7+. These receptors were taken from a man aged 30-40 years in good health.

Written as DNA, the CDR3 is TGTGCCAGCAGTTTAAGTGGGACAGGGGCCTATGGCTACACCTTC. The encoded protein is CASSLSGTGAYGYTF. The chain combines TRBV27 with TRBJ1-2, with TRBD1 matching 10 bases. The V gene's germline CDR1 is MNHEY and CDR2 SMNVEV (reference sequence). J gave up 4 bases and V 2 bases, and 4 bases lay outside the gene matches. The CDR3 is made up of 15 amino acids.

Comment on this clone: At the DNA level, this CDR3 is encoded by other sequences in the same sample as well. The CDR3 DNA sequence: TGCAGCGTCCTTGGACAGAACTCCTACGAGCAGTACTTC. It yields the protein CSVLGQNSYEQYF. The chain has TRBV29-1 and TRBJ2-7, with D possibly TRBD1 on 6 matching bases. The germline CDR1 and CDR2 sequences are SQVTM and ANQGSEA. V lost 6 bases and J lost 0, with 12 bases in between. The CDR3 loop spans 13 amino acids.

This clone was picked up one time. CDR3 amino acids: CASSGGLATFTDTQYF. The CDR3 DNA is TGTGCCAGCAGTGGGGGACTAGCGACCTTCACAGATACGCAGTATTTT. The chain combines TRBV6-1 with TRBJ2-3; 10 bases match TRBD2. The CDR3 extends over 16 amino acids. Germline CDR1 and CDR2: MNHNS and SASEGT. After removal of 4 bases from V and 2 bases from J, the junction contained 6 bases not matched to a gene.

In this sample, this clone turned up once. V usage is TRBV9 and J usage is TRBJ2-3; no clear D gene. The CDR3 length is 14 residues. Germline V CDR1 and CDR2: SGDLS, YYNGEE. The germline V and J ends were trimmed by 0 bases and 6 bases, with 11 bases remaining between them. This CDR3 is CASSVAGPVDTQYF. CDR3 DNA: TGTGCCAGCAGCGTAGCGGGCCCCGTGGATACGCAGTATTTT.

This chain links TRBV4-1 with TRBJ2-5; 7 bases fit TRBD2. V shed 0 bases, J shed 2 bases, and the junction held 3 bases outside the gene matches. The CDR3 spans 15 residues. From germline, CDR1 is MGHRA and CDR2 YSYEKL. The chain's CDR3 is CASSQEGRVQETQYF. The DNA of the CDR3 is TGCGCCAGCAGCCAAGAGGGGAGGGTTCAAGAGACCCAGTACTTC.

This clone was recorded once. V and J are TRBV7-6 and TRBJ2-1, with 8 bases that match TRBD1. Germline CDR1 reads SGHVS; CDR2 reads FNYEAQ. CDR3 length: 17 residues. The V gene end was trimmed by 4 bases and the J gene end by 5 bases; junction bases not matched to a gene: 13. The CDR3 sequence is CASSSGLWRQGHNEQFF. Here the CDR3 DNA reads TGTGCCAGCAGCTCAGGCCTGTGGAGACAGGGGCACAATGAGCAGTTCTTC.

The chain has TRBV10-3 and TRBJ2-7, with unresolved D. This CDR3 is 12 amino acids long. CDR1 and CDR2 (germline): ENHRY, SYGVKD. Trimming pared 2 bases from V and 7 bases from J, leaving 9 bases between. The CDR3 coding sequence is TGTGCCATCAGTGAGCCCCAGGCGGAGCAGTACTTC. Protein product: CAISEPQAEQYF.

As concerns this clone: The sample contains more than one DNA sequence encoding this CDR3. This chain links TRBV7-9 with TRBJ2-1, with D perhaps TRBD1 (6 bases). CDR3 length: 16 amino acids. V was cut by 4 bases and J by 8 bases, with 21 bases left in between. Germline CDR1 is SEHNR and CDR2 is FQNEAQ (reference sequence). As DNA, the CDR3 is TGTGCCAGCAGCTCCAACTCAGACAGGTTTGAGTATGAGCAGTTCTTC. Translation gives CASSSNSDRFEYEQFF. Using reference TRBV7-9 and TRBJ2-1 for the parts outside the CDR3, the full variable domain is DTGVSQNPRHKITKRGQNVTFRCDPISEHNRLYWYRQTLGQGPEFLTYFQNEAQLEKSRLLSDRFSAERPKGSFSTLEIQRTEQGDSAMYLCASSSNSDRFEYEQFFGPGTRLTVL.

The chain joins TRBV13 to TRBJ2-1; 10 bases line up with TRBD1. Germline CDR1 reads PRHDT; CDR2 reads FYEKMQ (reference sequence). This CDR3 has 13 amino acids. Trimming took 4 bases from V and 12 from J; bases not matched to a gene: 6. CDR3 DNA: TGTGCCAGCAGCTCAGCCGGGACAGGGGTGCAGTTCTTC. Translating it yields CASSSAGTGVQFF.

This chain uses TRBV30 with TRBJ1-3; D remains unclear. CDR1 GTSNPN and CDR2 SVGIG come from the germline V gene (reference sequence). CDR3 length: 12 residues. V shed 2 bases and J shed 4 bases, with 6 bases lying between them. The CDR3 DNA sequence: TGTGCCTGGAGTAGGGCGGGAAACACCATATATTTT. This encodes CAWSRAGNTIYF.

This chain links TRBV6-1 with TRBJ2-7, with D perhaps TRBD2 (5 bases). Germline V gives CDR1 MNHNS, CDR2 SASEGT. V was clipped by 2 bases and J by 0 bases, with 11 bases between them. This CDR3 region has 15 residues. The CDR3 nucleotides read TGTGCCAGCAGTGAAAGAGCGGCGAGCTCCTACGAGCAGTACTTC. This codes for CASSERAASSYEQYF.